The rows below give T cell receptor beta chains drawn from one sample of a study of blood T cells in healthy people across ages. TCRdb redid the calling of the 5' RACE reads with MiXCR, one entry per CDR3 protein. Among fewer than 2,000,000 distinct CDR3 sequences listed, about 31% were seen once. The specimen was blood. Every receptor here comes from a woman aged 30 to 39 in good health. Each CDR3 is given with its conserved first and last residue. A D gene is named only where the DNA matches it firmly. Some rows have no size entry. The others give once, few or many, or a class for an expanded clone.

abundance	v_gene	d_gene	j_gene	CDR3aa	CDR3nt
NA	TRBV11-2	NA	TRBJ2-1	CASRRSSDNEQFF	TGTGCCAGCAGACGATCTAGCGACAATGAGCAGTTCTTC
few	TRBV10-2	TRBD2	TRBJ2-1	CASSEASGREQFF	TGCGCCAGCAGTGAGGCTAGCGGGCGTGAGCAGTTCTTC
NA	TRBV5-1	TRBD1	TRBJ1-2	CASSPTSDRGAYGYTF	TGCGCCAGCAGCCCAACTTCGGACAGGGGGGCGTATGGCTACACCTTC
few	TRBV4-1	NA	TRBJ1-6	CASSGQLTYNSPLHF	TGCGCCAGCAGCGGACAGTTAACCTATAATTCACCCCTCCACTTT
NA	TRBV9	TRBD2	TRBJ2-5	CASSARRLAGQETQYF	TGTGCCAGCAGCGCGAGGAGACTAGCGGGGCAAGAGACCCAGTACTTC
NA	TRBV3-1	TRBD1	TRBJ2-3	CASRLTEGADTQYF	TGTGCTAGCAGGCTAACTGAGGGGGCGGATACGCAGTATTTT
NA	TRBV27	TRBD2	TRBJ2-7	CASSPPGKREFDEQYF	TGTGCCAGCAGTCCCCCGGGGAAGCGGGAGTTCGACGAGCAGTACTTC
few	TRBV15	NA	TRBJ1-2	CATSRDVIGGATYGYTF	TGTGCCACCAGCAGAGATGTGATAGGGGGAGCGACCTATGGCTACACCTTC
few	TRBV5-6	TRBD2	TRBJ2-7	CASSFFRGAGAHYEQYF	TGTGCCAGCAGCTTCTTTCGGGGAGCGGGAGCACACTACGAGCAGTACTTC
few	TRBV20-1	NA	TRBJ2-1	CSAAGRQLLSSYNEQFF	TGCAGTGCTGCCGGTAGACAGCTTTTGAGCTCCTACAATGAGCAGTTCTTC
NA	TRBV2	NA	TRBJ2-5	CASSEVGAPQETQYF	TGTGCCAGCAGTGAAGTCGGAGCGCCCCAAGAGACCCAGTACTTC
NA	TRBV11-3	NA	TRBJ2-7	CASSLHPGVGYEQYF	TGTGCCAGCAGCTTACACCCGGGGGTTGGTTACGAGCAGTACTTC
many	TRBV29-1	NA	TRBJ2-3	CSVGGGITDTQYF	TGCAGCGTTGGGGGTGGGATCACAGATACGCAGTATTTT
NA	TRBV20-1	NA	TRBJ1-2	CSARDGGTRGYTF	TGCAGTGCTAGAGATGGGGGGACTCGGGGCTACACCTTC
many	TRBV29-1	NA	TRBJ2-3	CSVTTVWGTDTQYF	TGCAGCGTAACGACCGTTTGGGGCACAGATACGCAGTATTTT
NA	TRBV20-1	NA	TRBJ2-3	CSTRDDPSRVDTQYF	TGCAGTACTAGGGACGATCCTTCTCGTGTGGATACGCAGTATTTT
few	TRBV3-1	TRBD2	TRBJ2-1	CASSQAYSGGANEQFF	TGTGCCAGCAGCCAAGCGTACAGCGGGGGGGCTAATGAGCAGTTCTTC
few	TRBV7-8	NA	TRBJ2-7	CASSLWSGETYEQYF	TGTGCCAGCAGCTTATGGAGTGGTGAGACCTACGAGCAGTACTTC
NA	TRBV4-1	NA	TRBJ2-2	CASSRVGLSTGELFF	TGCGCCAGCAGCCGGGTAGGGCTTTCCACCGGGGAGCTGTTTTTT
NA	TRBV18	NA	TRBJ2-3	CASSPPLVDTQYF	TGTGCCAGCTCACCACCCCTTGTAGATACGCAGTATTTT
NA	TRBV28	TRBD1	TRBJ1-6	CASKPDRGKGIWNSPLHF	TGTGCCAGCAAACCGGACAGGGGGAAGGGGATTTGGAATTCACCCCTCCACTTT
many	TRBV20-1	NA	TRBJ1-1	CSARNWGRTEAFF	TGCAGTGCTAGAAATTGGGGACGGACTGAAGCTTTCTTT
NA	TRBV20-1	NA	TRBJ2-5	CNARMTSFQETQYF	TGCAATGCTAGAATGACTAGTTTCCAAGAGACCCAGTACTTC
NA	TRBV6-6	NA	TRBJ2-3	CASENGPESGTQYF	TGTGCCAGCGAGAATGGCCCCGAATCGGGGACGCAGTATTTT
NA	TRBV12-5	TRBD2	TRBJ2-1	CASGLVVAGGRNEQFF	TGTGCTAGTGGTTTAGTTGTAGCGGGAGGACGGAATGAGCAGTTCTTC
NA	TRBV19	TRBD1	TRBJ1-1	CAGSNPRTGNTEAFF	TGTGCCGGTAGTAACCCCCGGACAGGGAACACTGAAGCTTTCTTT
few	TRBV6-1	TRBD1	TRBJ2-2	CASSEPADREIGELFF	TGTGCCAGCAGTGAACCTGCCGACAGGGAAATCGGGGAGCTGTTTTTT
NA	TRBV5-1	NA	TRBJ2-5	CASSVSPAETQYF	TGCGCCAGCAGCGTATCCCCCGCAGAGACCCAGTACTTC
NA	TRBV27	NA	TRBJ1-1	CASSLYSGTKNTEAFF	TGTGCCAGCAGTTTATATTCGGGGACTAAGAACACTGAAGCTTTCTTT
NA	TRBV4-1	NA	TRBJ1-2	CASSQWGGNYGYTF	TGCGCCAGCAGCCAATGGGGGGGGAACTATGGCTACACCTTC
few	TRBV27	NA	TRBJ1-1	CASSFGNNEAFF	TGTGCCAGCAGTTTCGGCAATAATGAAGCTTTCTTT
many	TRBV6-5	NA	TRBJ2-1	CASSSEEGDPYNEQFF	TGTGCCAGCAGTTCCGAAGAGGGCGACCCCTACAATGAGCAGTTCTTC
NA	TRBV11-2	TRBD1	TRBJ2-2	CASSPWGQGNTGELFF	TGTGCCAGCAGCCCGTGGGGACAGGGTAACACCGGGGAGCTGTTTTTT
once	TRBV20-1	NA	TRBJ2-3	CSALRPASTDTQYF	TGCAGTGCTCTAAGACCCGCAAGCACAGATACGCAGTATTTT
few	TRBV20-1	NA	TRBJ2-3	CSANGDSTDAQYF	TGCAGTGCCAACGGGGATAGCACAGATGCGCAGTATTTT
few	TRBV6-5	NA	TRBJ2-6	CASSYPVGVRSGANVLTF	TGTGCCAGCAGTTACCCGGTGGGAGTCCGCTCTGGGGCCAACGTCCTGACTTTC
few	TRBV20-1	NA	TRBJ1-5	CSARRREAQPQHF	TGCAGTGCTAGAAGGAGAGAAGCTCAGCCCCAGCATTTT
few	TRBV28	TRBD2	TRBJ2-3	CASRRLGRPLTDTQYF	TGTGCCAGCAGGAGACTCGGGAGGCCCCTCACAGATACGCAGTATTTT
few	TRBV15	TRBD2	TRBJ2-1	CATSSPGLPSYNEQFF	TGTGCCACCAGCAGCCCGGGACTACCTTCCTACAATGAGCAGTTCTTC
NA	TRBV7-9	TRBD2	TRBJ2-1	CASSPRVLAGGSTYNEQFF	TGTGCCAGCAGCCCAAGGGTTCTAGCGGGGGGGTCGACCTACAATGAGCAGTTCTTC
few	TRBV9	NA	TRBJ2-5	CASSGSPYVKETQYF	TGTGCCAGCAGCGGGAGCCCCTACGTAAAAGAGACCCAGTACTTC
NA	TRBV9	TRBD2	TRBJ2-1	CASSPPGLAGSYNEQFF	TGTGCCAGCAGCCCGCCGGGACTAGCGGGGAGCTACAATGAGCAGTTCTTC
few	TRBV3-1	NA	TRBJ2-1	CASSRKGPAYNEQFF	TGTGCCAGCAGTCGTAAAGGGCCCGCCTACAATGAGCAGTTCTTC
once	TRBV20-1	NA	TRBJ2-5	CSARDRDRALWGVETQYF	TGCAGTGCTAGAGACAGGGATCGGGCTCTCTGGGGGGTGGAGACCCAGTACTTC
few	TRBV11-1	NA	TRBJ2-1	CASSLVFPANNEQFF	TGTGCCAGCAGCTTAGTCTTCCCGGCAAACAATGAGCAGTTCTTC